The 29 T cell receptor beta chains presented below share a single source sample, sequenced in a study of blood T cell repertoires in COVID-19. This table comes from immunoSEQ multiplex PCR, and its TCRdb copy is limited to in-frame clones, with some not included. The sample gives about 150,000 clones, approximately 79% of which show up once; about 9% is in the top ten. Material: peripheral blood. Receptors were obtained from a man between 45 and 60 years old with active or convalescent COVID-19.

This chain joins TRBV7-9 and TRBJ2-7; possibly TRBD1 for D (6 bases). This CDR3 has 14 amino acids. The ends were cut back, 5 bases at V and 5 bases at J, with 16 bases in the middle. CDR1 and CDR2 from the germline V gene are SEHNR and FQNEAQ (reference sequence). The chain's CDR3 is CASSPGGRAHEQYF. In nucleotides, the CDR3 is TGTGCCAGCAGCCCTGGGGGCAGGGCGCACGAGCAGTACTTC.

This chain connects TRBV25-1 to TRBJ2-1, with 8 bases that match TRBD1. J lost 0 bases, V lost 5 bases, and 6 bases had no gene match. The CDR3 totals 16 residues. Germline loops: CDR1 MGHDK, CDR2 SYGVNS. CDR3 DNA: TGTGCCAGCAGTAAGACCGGGACAGGCTCCTACAATGAGCAGTTCTTC. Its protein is CASSKTGTGSYNEQFF.

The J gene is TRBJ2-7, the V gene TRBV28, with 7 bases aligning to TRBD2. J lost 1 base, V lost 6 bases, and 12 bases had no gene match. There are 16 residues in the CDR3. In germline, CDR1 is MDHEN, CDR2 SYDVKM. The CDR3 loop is CASSYPRWGGSYEQYF. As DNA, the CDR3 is TGTGCCAGCAGCTACCCCCGATGGGGGGGGTCCTACGAGCAGTACTTC. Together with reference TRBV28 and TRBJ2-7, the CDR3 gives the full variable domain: DVKVTQSSRYLVKRTGEKVFLECVQDMDHENMFWYRQDPGLGLRLIYFSYDVKMKEKGDIPEGYSVSREKKERFSLILESASTNQTSMYLCASSYPRWGGSYEQYFGPGTRLTVT.

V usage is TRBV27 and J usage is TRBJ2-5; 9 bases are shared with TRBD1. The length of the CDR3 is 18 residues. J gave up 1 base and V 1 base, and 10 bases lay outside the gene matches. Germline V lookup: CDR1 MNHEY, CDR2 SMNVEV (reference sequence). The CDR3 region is CASSLYTTGGGPQETQYF. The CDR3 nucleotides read TGTGCCAGCAGTTTATATACCACAGGGGGCGGACCCCAAGAGACCCAGTACTTC.

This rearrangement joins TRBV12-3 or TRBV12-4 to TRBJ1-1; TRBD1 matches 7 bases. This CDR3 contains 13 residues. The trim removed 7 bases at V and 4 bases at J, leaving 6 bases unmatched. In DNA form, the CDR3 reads TGTGCCAGCAATCTAGCAGGGGGCACTGAAGCTTTCTTT. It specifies CASNLAGGTEAFF.

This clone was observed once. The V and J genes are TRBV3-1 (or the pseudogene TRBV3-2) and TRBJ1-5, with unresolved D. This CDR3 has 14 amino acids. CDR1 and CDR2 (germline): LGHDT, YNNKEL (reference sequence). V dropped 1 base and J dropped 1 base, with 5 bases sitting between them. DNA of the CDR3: TGTGCCAGCAGCCAAGGGAGAAGCAATCAGCCCCAGCATTTT. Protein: CASSQGRSNQPQHF.

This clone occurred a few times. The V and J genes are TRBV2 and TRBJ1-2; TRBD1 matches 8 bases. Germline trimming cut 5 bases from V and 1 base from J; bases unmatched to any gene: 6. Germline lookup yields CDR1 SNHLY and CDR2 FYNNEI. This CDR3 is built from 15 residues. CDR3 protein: CASSLRTGYNYGYTF. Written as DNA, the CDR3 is TGTGCCAGCAGTCTTCGGACAGGGTATAACTATGGCTACACCTTC.

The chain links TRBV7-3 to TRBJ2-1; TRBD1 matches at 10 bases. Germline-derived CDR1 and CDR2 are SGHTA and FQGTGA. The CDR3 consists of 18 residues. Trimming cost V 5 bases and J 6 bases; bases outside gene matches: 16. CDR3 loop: CASSVTGGVRSGINEQFF. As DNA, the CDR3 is TGTGCCAGCAGCGTGACAGGGGGCGTACGTAGCGGGATCAATGAGCAGTTCTTC.

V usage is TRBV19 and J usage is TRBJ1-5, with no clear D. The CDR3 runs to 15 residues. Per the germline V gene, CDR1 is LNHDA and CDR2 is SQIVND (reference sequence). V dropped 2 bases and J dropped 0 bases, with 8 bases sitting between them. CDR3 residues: CASSIQDYSNQPQHF. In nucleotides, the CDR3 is TGTGCCAGTAGTATACAGGACTATAGCAATCAGCCCCAGCATTTT.

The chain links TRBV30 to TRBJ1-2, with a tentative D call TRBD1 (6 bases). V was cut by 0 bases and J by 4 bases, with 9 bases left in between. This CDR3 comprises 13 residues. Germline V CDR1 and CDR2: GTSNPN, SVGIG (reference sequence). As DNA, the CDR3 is TGTGCCTGGAGTGTACAGGGCGCCTATGGCTACACCTTC. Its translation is CAWSVQGAYGYTF.

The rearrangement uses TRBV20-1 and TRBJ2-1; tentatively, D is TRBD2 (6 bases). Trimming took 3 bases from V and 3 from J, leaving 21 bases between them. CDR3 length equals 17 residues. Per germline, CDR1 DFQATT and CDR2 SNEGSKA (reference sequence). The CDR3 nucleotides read TGCAGTGCTAGTTTCCAGGGCTGGACTACAAACTACAATGAGCAGTTCTTC. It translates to CSASFQGWTTNYNEQFF.

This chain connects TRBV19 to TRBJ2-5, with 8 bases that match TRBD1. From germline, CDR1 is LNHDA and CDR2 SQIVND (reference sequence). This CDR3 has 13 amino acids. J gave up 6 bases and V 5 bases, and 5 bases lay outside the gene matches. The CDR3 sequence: CASSVTGEKTQYF. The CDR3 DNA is TGTGCCAGTAGTGTGACAGGGGAGAAGACCCAGTACTTC.

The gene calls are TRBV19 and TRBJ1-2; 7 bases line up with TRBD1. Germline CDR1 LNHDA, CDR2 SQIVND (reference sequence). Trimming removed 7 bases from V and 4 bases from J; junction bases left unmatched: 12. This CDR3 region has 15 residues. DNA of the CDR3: TGTGCCAGTAAACAGGGGACAGCGGCGATCTATGGCTACACCTTC. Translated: CASKQGTAAIYGYTF.

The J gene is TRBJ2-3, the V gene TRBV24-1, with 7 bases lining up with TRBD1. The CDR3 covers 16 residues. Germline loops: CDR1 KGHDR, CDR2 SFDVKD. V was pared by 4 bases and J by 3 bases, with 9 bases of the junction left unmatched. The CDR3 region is CATSDHTSGGTDTQYF. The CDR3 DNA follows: TGTGCCACCAGTGACCACACTTCAGGGGGTACAGATACGCAGTATTTT.

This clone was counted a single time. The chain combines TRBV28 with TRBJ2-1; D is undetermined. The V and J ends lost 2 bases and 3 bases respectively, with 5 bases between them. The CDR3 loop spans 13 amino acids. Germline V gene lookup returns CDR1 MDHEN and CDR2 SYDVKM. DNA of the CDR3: TGTGCCAGCAGTTTAATTCGCTACAATGAGCAGTTCTTC. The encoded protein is CASSLIRYNEQFF.

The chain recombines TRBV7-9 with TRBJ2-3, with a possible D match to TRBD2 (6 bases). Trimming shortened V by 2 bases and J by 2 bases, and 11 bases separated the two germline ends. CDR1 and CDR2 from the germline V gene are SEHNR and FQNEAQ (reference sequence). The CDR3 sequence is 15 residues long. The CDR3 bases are TGTGCCAGCAGCTTAAGGGCGGGGTTCACAGATACGCAGTATTTT. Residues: CASSLRAGFTDTQYF. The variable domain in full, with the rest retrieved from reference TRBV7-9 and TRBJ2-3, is DTGVSQNPRHKITKRGQNVTFRCDPISEHNRLYWYRQTLGQGPEFLTYFQNEAQLEKSRLLSDRFSAERPKGSFSTLEIQRTEQGDSAMYLCASSLRAGFTDTQYFGPGTRLTVL.

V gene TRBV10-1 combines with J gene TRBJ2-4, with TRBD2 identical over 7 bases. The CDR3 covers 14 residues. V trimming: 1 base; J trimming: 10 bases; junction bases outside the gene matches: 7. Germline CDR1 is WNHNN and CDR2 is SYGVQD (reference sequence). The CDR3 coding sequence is TGCGCCAGCAGTGAGTTTTTCTCCGGGGGGATTCAGTACTTC. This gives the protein CASSEFFSGGIQYF.

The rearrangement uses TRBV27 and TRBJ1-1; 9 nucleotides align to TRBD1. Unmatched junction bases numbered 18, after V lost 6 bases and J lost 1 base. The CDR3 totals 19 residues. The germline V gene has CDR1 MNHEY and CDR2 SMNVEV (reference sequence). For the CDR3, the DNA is TGTGCCAGCAGCCCCCCGCCCAGCGAACAGGGGGCGGGGAACACTGAAGCTTTCTTT. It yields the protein CASSPPPSEQGAGNTEAFF.

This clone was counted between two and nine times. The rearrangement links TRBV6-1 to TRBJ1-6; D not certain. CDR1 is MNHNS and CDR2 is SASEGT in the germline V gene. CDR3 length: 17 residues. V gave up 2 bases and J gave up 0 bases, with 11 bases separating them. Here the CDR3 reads CASSELGLSSYNSPLHF. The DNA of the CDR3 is TGTGCCAGCAGTGAACTCGGGTTAAGCTCCTATAATTCACCCCTCCACTTT.

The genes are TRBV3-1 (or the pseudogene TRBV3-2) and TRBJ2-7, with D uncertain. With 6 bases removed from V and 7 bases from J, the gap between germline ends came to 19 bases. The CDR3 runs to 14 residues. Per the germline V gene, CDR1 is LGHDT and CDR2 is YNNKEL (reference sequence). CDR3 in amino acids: CASRPPVEQFEQYF. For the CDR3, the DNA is TGTGCCAGCAGGCCTCCTGTAGAACAGTTTGAGCAGTACTTC.

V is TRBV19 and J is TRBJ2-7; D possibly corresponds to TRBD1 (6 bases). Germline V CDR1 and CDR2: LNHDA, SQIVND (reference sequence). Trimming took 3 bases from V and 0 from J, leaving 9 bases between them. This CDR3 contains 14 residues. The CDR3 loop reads CASSMGTNSYEQYF. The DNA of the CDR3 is TGTGCCAGTAGTATGGGGACAAACTCCTACGAGCAGTACTTC.

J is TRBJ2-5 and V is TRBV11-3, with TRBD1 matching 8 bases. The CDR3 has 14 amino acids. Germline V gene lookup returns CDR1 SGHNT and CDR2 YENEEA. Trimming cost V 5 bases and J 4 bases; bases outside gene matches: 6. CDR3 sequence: CASSQRQGPETQYF. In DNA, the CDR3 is TGTGCCAGCAGCCAACGACAGGGGCCAGAGACCCAGTACTTC.

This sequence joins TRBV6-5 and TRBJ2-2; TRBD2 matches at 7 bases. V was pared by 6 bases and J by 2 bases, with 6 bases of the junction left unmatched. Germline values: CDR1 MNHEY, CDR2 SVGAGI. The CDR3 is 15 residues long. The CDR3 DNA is TGTGCCAGCAGGACCCCGGGGGGAAACACCGGGGAGCTGTTTTTT. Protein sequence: CASRTPGGNTGELFF.

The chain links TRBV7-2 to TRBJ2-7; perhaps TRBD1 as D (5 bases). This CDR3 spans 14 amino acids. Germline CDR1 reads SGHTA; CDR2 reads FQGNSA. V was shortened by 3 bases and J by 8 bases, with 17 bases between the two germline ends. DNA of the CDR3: TGTGCCAGCAGCTTCAGGATACCCTGGGGCCAGCAGTACTTC. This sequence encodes CASSFRIPWGQQYF. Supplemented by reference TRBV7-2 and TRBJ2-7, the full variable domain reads GAGVSQSPSNKVTEKGKDVELRCDPISGHTALYWYRQSLGQGLEFLIYFQGNSAPDKSGLPSDRFSAERTGGSVSTLTIQRTQQEDSAVYLCASSFRIPWGQQYFGPGTRLTVT.

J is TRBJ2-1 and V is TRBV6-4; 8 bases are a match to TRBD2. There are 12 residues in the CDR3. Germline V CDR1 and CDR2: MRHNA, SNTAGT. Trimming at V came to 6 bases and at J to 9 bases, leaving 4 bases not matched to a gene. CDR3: CASSTSGGEQFF. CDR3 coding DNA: TGTGCCAGCAGCACAAGCGGGGGTGAGCAGTTCTTC.

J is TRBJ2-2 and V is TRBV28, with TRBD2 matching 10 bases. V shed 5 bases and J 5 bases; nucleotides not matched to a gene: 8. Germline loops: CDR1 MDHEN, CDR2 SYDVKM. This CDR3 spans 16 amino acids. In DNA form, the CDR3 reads TGTGCCAGCAGTCTTCCTAGCGGGAGTTGGACCGGGGAGCTGTTTTTT. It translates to CASSLPSGSWTGELFF.

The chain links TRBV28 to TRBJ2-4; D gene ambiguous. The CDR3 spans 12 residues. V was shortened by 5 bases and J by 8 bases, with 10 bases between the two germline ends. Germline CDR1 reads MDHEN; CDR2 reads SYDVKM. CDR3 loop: CASSGLGYIQYF. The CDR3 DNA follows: TGTGCCAGCAGTGGGCTTGGGTACATTCAGTACTTC.

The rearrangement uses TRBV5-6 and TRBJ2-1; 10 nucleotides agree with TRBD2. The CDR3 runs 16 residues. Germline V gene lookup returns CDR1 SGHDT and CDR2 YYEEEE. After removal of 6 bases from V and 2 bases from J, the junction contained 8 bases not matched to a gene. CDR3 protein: CASKREREGPYNEQFF. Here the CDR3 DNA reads TGTGCCAGCAAGAGGGAGCGGGAGGGCCCCTACAATGAGCAGTTCTTC.

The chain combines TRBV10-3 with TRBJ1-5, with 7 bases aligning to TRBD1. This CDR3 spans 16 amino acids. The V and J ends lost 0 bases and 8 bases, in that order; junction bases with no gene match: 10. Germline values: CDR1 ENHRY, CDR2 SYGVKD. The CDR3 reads CAISESLDRPDEPQHF. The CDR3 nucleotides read TGTGCCATCAGTGAGTCCTTGGACAGGCCGGATGAGCCCCAGCATTTT.